This T cell receptor (beta chain) was profiled in a study of CDR3 diversity in severe acne. Many counts were recorded for this clonotype. One junction end disagrees with the germline gene, perhaps due to a read error. Each CDR3 protein gets one entry after TCRdb re-called the PCR reads with MiXCR. Seen here are about 90,000 distinct CDR3 sequences, approximately 52% observed once, and the top ten hold roughly a tenth. Germline lookup yields CDR1 WNHNN and CDR2 SYGVQD (reference sequence). This CDR3 region has 11 residues. This chain joins TRBV10-1 and TRBJ2-1; D not certain. The receptor was derived from a male donor in good health, serving as a control. Sequencing was done on a sample of blood. CDR3 in DNA: TGCGCCGGCAGTAATCGGTTCGGGCAGTTCTTC. It encodes CAGSNRFGQFF.